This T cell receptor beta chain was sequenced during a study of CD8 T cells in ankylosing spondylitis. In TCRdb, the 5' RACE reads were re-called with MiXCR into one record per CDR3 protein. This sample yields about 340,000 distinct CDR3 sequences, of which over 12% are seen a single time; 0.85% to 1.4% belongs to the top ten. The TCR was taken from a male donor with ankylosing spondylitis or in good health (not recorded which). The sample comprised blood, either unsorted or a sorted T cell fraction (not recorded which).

CDR3 sequence: CASSERGRGGTEAFF. CDR3 nucleotide sequence: TGTGCCAGCAGTGAAAGGGGGCGAGGAGGGACTGAAGCTTTCTTT. The V gene is TRBV6-1, the J gene TRBJ1-1; 7 bases agree with TRBD1. Germline V lookup: CDR1 MNHNS, CDR2 SASEGT. The CDR3 has 15 residues. Germline trimming cut 2 bases from V and 5 bases from J; bases unmatched to any gene: 8.